Presented here are 21 T cell receptor beta chains from one specimen sequenced in a study of yellow fever vaccine responses in identical twins (dated by TCRdb to between 2017 and 2018). Library creation used RT-PCR. Sequenced on an Illumina HiSeq 2500. TCRdb itself trimmed the public reads at Q25 with fastp, ran MiXCR and retained productive beta chains. For every CDR3 protein sequence, its rows merge into one entry that carries the most common genes and DNA. For this sample there are some 2,500 distinct CDR3 sequences; around 90% appear just once. Clones ranked in the top ten supply less than 2.5% of the sample. The material was T cells from blood (PBMCs), unsorted or a sorted subset (not recorded which), obtained before or after yellow fever vaccination (not recorded which). The receptors stem from a female donor who received the yellow fever vaccine.

In this sample, this clonotype turned up once. The V and J genes are TRBV13 and TRBJ2-1, with TRBD2 identical over 9 bases. Germline loops: CDR1 PRHDT, CDR2 FYEKMQ (reference sequence). The J segment lost 7 bases and the V segment lost 6 bases, leaving 1 base of the junction unmatched. The CDR3 spans 12 residues. The CDR3 bases are TGTGCCAGCAGGCTAGCGGGGAATGAGCAGTTCTTC. Its translation is CASRLAGNEQFF.

This clonotype was counted a few times. The chain joins TRBV5-1 to TRBJ1-1, with D possibly being TRBD1 (6 bases). The CDR3 sequence is 13 residues long. Germline CDR1 and CDR2: SGHRS and YFSETQ. The V end lost 0 bases, the J end lost 8 bases, and 11 bases lay between the germline ends. The CDR3 sequence is CASSLGGLGEAFF. CDR3 DNA: TGCGCCAGCAGCTTGGGGGGGCTGGGGGAAGCTTTCTTT.

V and J are TRBV18 and TRBJ2-1, with TRBD1 matching 8 bases. The ends lost 4 bases at V and 6 bases at J; junction bases unmatched: 2. This CDR3 has 13 residues. CDR1 KGHSH and CDR2 LQKENI come from the germline V gene. CDR3 DNA: TGTGCCAGCTCACGACAGGGGAGCAATGAGCAGTTCTTC. Its protein product is CASSRQGSNEQFF. Full variable domain (outside the CDR3, taken from reference TRBV18 and TRBJ2-1): NAGVMQNPRHLVRRRGQEARLRCSPMKGHSHVYWYRQLPEEGLKFMVYLQKENIIDESGMPKERFSAEFPKEGPSILRIQQVVRGDSAAYFCASSRQGSNEQFFGPGTRLTVL.

This clonotype appeared a single time. This chain links TRBV2 with TRBJ2-5, with D unresolved. Germline CDR1 SNHLY, CDR2 FYNNEI. CDR3 length: 13 residues. Trimming removed 4 bases from V and 5 bases from J, with 11 bases in between. The CDR3 loop reads CASSVSLGETQYF. Written as DNA, the CDR3 is TGTGCCAGCAGTGTGAGCTTGGGTGAGACCCAGTACTTC.

The CDR3 DNA reads as TGTGCCAGCGAGACAGTTTCTGGAAACACCATATATTTT. Translating it yields CASETVSGNTIYF. V and J are TRBV6-1 and TRBJ1-3, with D maybe TRBD1 (5 bases). This CDR3 region has 13 residues. Germline assignment: CDR1 MNHNS and CDR2 SASEGT. V dropped 8 bases and J dropped 1 base, with 9 bases sitting between them.

The chain links TRBV10-3 to TRBJ2-7, with D maybe TRBD1 (6 bases). The germline gives CDR1 ENHRY, CDR2 SYGVKD. The CDR3 runs to 15 residues. V was clipped by 7 bases and J by 2 bases, with 18 bases between them. CDR3 protein: CAITRTVSPTYEQYF. CDR3 nucleotides: TGTGCCATCACCAGGACAGTATCTCCCACCTACGAGCAGTACTTC.

J is TRBJ2-1 and V is TRBV7-6; D gene uncertain. This CDR3 comprises 12 residues. Germline assignment: CDR1 SGHVS and CDR2 FNYEAQ. The V and J ends lost 5 bases and 9 bases respectively, with 11 bases between them. The DNA for the CDR3 is TGTGCCAGCAGCCCCCCGGTGGGTGAGCAGTTCTTC. It codes for CASSPPVGEQFF.

The rearrangement uses TRBV20-1 and TRBJ2-5, with 10 positions matching TRBD2. The germline CDR1 and CDR2 sequences are DFQATT and SNEGSKA (reference sequence). The CDR3 is made up of 14 amino acids. V lost 6 bases and J lost 2; bases outside the gene matches: 6. The CDR3 sequence is CSATSGKGQETQYF. CDR3 DNA: TGCAGTGCCACTAGCGGGAAAGGTCAAGAGACCCAGTACTTC.

The chain couples TRBV7-9 to TRBJ1-2; D remains ambiguous. V shed 5 bases and J shed 3 bases, with 16 bases lying between them. The CDR3 is 15 amino acids. CDR1 and CDR2 from the germline V gene are SEHNR and FQNEAQ (reference sequence). The CDR3 coding sequence is TGTGCCAGCAGCCAGAGTCCGAGGGCCGACTATGGCTACACCTTC. Translating gives CASSQSPRADYGYTF.

This chain uses TRBV10-3 with TRBJ1-5; D gene uncertain. The CDR3 consists of 13 residues. V was shortened by 10 bases and J by 3 bases, with 13 bases between the two germline ends. Germline lookup yields CDR1 ENHRY and CDR2 SYGVKD. CDR3 DNA: TGTGCCACCCAAGACGGTCTCAATCAGCCCCAGCATTTT. Residues: CATQDGLNQPQHF.

V usage is TRBV11-3 and J usage is TRBJ2-3, with 10 bases aligning to TRBD2. In germline, CDR1 is SGHNT, CDR2 YENEEA. The CDR3 extends over 15 amino acids. V lost 5 bases, J lost 5 bases, and 7 bases stayed unmatched. The CDR3 nucleotides are TGTGCCAGCAGCCTCCGCGCTAGCGGGGGAGATACGCAGTATTTT. Its translation: CASSLRASGGDTQYF.

CDR3 region: CASSDPSGFWVQYV. The CDR3 nucleotides are TGTGCCAGCAGCGACCCATCAGGGTTCTGGGTGCAGTACGTC. V is TRBV21-1 and J is TRBJ2-7; the table assigns TRBD1, which was not confirmed against the DNA. TRBV21-1 is a known pseudogene. The CDR3 has 14 residues.

The genes are TRBV4-1 and TRBJ2-7; D is unresolved. This CDR3 contains 10 residues. Germline CDR1 MGHRA, CDR2 YSYEKL. Here the CDR3 DNA reads TGTACTCTTTATGCCTACGAGCAGTACGTC. Amino acid sequence: CTLYAYEQYV.

This clonotype was counted once. The CDR3 here is CASSATDTQYF. The CDR3 nucleotides read TGTGCCAGCAGTGCCACAGATACGCAGTATTTT. The rearrangement links TRBV25-1 to TRBJ2-3; D not certain. The CDR3 totals 11 residues. Germline V gene lookup returns CDR1 MGHDK and CDR2 SYGVNS. Trimming pared 4 bases from V and 2 bases from J, leaving 1 base between.

The CDR3 reads CASSAGTFPTDTQYF. The DNA of the CDR3 is TGTGCCAGCAGCGCCGGGACTTTTCCCACAGATACGCAGTATTTT. This chain connects TRBV7-3 to TRBJ2-3, with D possibly matching TRBD2 (6 bases). With 5 bases removed from V and 2 bases from J, the gap between germline ends came to 14 bases. The CDR3 runs 15 residues. Germline CDR1 and CDR2: SGHTA and FQGTGA.

This clonotype appeared once. V is TRBV11-1 and J is TRBJ2-5, with D perhaps matching TRBD2 (6 bases). This CDR3 has 14 residues. Deletions cut 2 bases from V and 4 bases from J, with 11 bases between. Germline CDR1 and CDR2: SGHAT and FQDESV (reference sequence). The DNA of the CDR3 is TGTGCCAGCAGCTTATCAGGGAGGCGAGAGACCCAGTACTTC. Protein sequence: CASSLSGRRETQYF.

J is TRBJ1-5 and V is TRBV4-2; possible D gene TRBD1, 5 bases. Per germline, CDR1 LGHNA and CDR2 YNFKEQ. V lost 2 bases and J lost 7, with 18 bases in between. The CDR3 contains 16 residues. CDR3 amino acids: CASSQLNGGVGQPQHF. The DNA for the CDR3 is TGTGCCAGCAGCCAATTAAACGGAGGGGTGGGACAGCCCCAGCATTTT.

The chain employs TRBV3-1 and TRBJ2-1, with D possibly matching TRBD1 (5 bases). V was pared by 3 bases and J by 4 bases, with 13 bases between. Germline lookup yields CDR1 LGHDT and CDR2 YNNKEL (reference sequence). The CDR3 has 15 residues. The CDR3 nucleotides are TGTGCCAGCAGCCACTCCGTGGGGCGATACAATGAGCAGTTCTTC. Its protein product is CASSHSVGRYNEQFF.

The V call is TRBV20-1, the J call TRBJ2-7; D uncertain. In germline, CDR1 is DFQATT, CDR2 SNEGSKA (reference sequence). CDR3 size: 10 residues. Trimming pared 3 bases from V and 6 bases from J, leaving 6 bases between. In DNA form, the CDR3 reads TGCAGTGCTAGTAAGCGCGAGCAGTACTTC. Amino acids: CSASKREQYF.

The chain employs TRBV12-3 or TRBV12-4 and TRBJ2-7, with D tentatively TRBD1 (5 bases). V gave up 6 bases and J gave up 5 bases, with 11 bases separating them. CDR3 length: 12 amino acids. The CDR3 nucleotides read TGTGCCAGCAGCACCAGGGCCCACGAGCAGTACTTC. This sequence encodes CASSTRAHEQYF.

This clonotype was observed once. The V call is TRBV7-6, the J call TRBJ2-3, with 11 bases matching TRBD2. Germline CDR1 is SGHVS and CDR2 is FNYEAQ. CDR3 length: 16 residues. J was trimmed by 6 bases and V by 3 bases; bases with no gene match: 8. The chain's CDR3 is CASSFTSGGLVDTQYF. The CDR3 DNA sequence: TGTGCCAGCAGCTTTACTAGCGGGGGCCTCGTGGATACGCAGTATTTT.